The 31 T cell receptor beta chains below come from one sample, sequenced in a study of blood T cells in healthy people across ages. Primed by a sample-barcoded 5' primer and a J-beta primer mix, a second PCR proceeded for 7 to 11 cycles. In TCRdb, the 5' RACE reads were re-called with MiXCR into one record per CDR3 protein. The repertoire includes 1,500,000 or so distinct CDR3 sequences, about 42% of them detected once, and roughly 3.7% sits in the top ten. Material for sequencing was blood. Receptors originate from a woman under 30 in good health.

The rearrangement links TRBV24-1 to TRBJ2-2; D gene ambiguous. This CDR3 region has 14 residues. Trimming removed 5 bases at V and 1 base at J, with 7 bases between. The germline CDR1 and CDR2 sequences are KGHDR and SFDVKD. In nucleotides, the CDR3 is TGTGCCACCAGTGTCGCAGAGAACACCGGGGAGCTGTTTTTT. Translation gives CATSVAENTGELFF.

This chain links TRBV7-2 with TRBJ2-7; D perhaps matches TRBD1 (5 bases). Per the germline V gene, CDR1 is SGHTA and CDR2 is FQGNSA. The V end lost 0 bases, the J end lost 3 bases, and 9 bases lay between the germline ends. The CDR3 length is 14 residues. CDR3 amino acids: CASSLALDIYEQYF. In DNA form, the CDR3 reads TGTGCCAGCAGCTTAGCCTTGGACATCTACGAGCAGTACTTC.

This clonotype was observed a few times. The rearrangement joins TRBV6-2 or TRBV6-3 to TRBJ2-5; D gene uncertain. The CDR3 spans 12 residues. V was cut by 6 bases and J by 7 bases, with 12 bases left in between. Germline CDR1 MNHEY, CDR2 SVGEGT. As DNA, the CDR3 is TGTGCCAGCAGCATCGAGGCCTTGACCCAGTACTTC. Translating it yields CASSIEALTQYF.

This clonotype was seen more than once but under ten times. This rearrangement joins TRBV12-3 or TRBV12-4 to TRBJ1-2; 9 nucleotides match TRBD1. This CDR3 comprises 13 residues. V lost 6 bases and J lost 8; bases outside the gene matches: 7. DNA of the CDR3: TGTGCCAGCAGGTTGACAGGGGGATTGGGCTACACCTTC. Its translation is CASRLTGGLGYTF.

The DNA of the CDR3 is TGTGCCAGCAGCCCAAAGCGGGGATACGAGCAGTACTTC. Encoded protein: CASSPKRGYEQYF. The V gene is TRBV7-9, the J gene TRBJ2-5, with 7 bases fitting TRBD2. The end of the DNA fits TRBJ2-7 better, so the J call may be wrong. This CDR3 contains 13 residues. CDR1 is SEHNR and CDR2 is FQNEAQ in the germline V gene (reference sequence).

Only a few counts were recorded for this clonotype. The chain has TRBV30 and TRBJ1-2; no clear D. The V end lost 0 bases, the J end lost 3 bases, and 11 bases lay between the germline ends. Looked up from germline, CDR1 is GTSNPN and CDR2 is SVGIG (reference sequence). The CDR3 has 14 residues. CDR3 amino acids: CAWSVPRLYYGYTF. CDR3 in DNA: TGTGCCTGGAGTGTACCCCGACTTTACTATGGCTACACCTTC.

A word on this clonotype: Germline is not matched at one junction end, which may reflect a read error. The rearrangement uses TRBV2 and TRBJ2-3, with 8 bases aligning to TRBD1. The germline CDR1 and CDR2 sequences are SNHLY and FYNNEI. The CDR3 runs to 14 residues. In DNA, the CDR3 is TGTGTCAGCATAGACAGGGGAAGCACAGATACGCAGTATTTT. It is translated as CVSIDRGSTDTQYF.

The rearrangement uses TRBV7-2 and TRBJ2-7, with 9 nucleotides matching TRBD2. The CDR3 consists of 16 residues. Germline CDR1 and CDR2: SGHTA and FQGNSA. The J segment lost 3 bases and the V segment lost 1 base, leaving 7 bases of the junction unmatched. The CDR3 sequence is CASSLGTGLAIYEQYF. CDR3 DNA sequence: TGTGCCAGCAGCTTAGGAACGGGACTAGCCATCTACGAGCAGTACTTC. Together with reference TRBV7-2 and TRBJ2-7, the CDR3 gives the full variable domain: GAGVSQSPSNKVTEKGKDVELRCDPISGHTALYWYRQSLGQGLEFLIYFQGNSAPDKSGLPSDRFSAERTGGSVSTLTIQRTQQEDSAVYLCASSLGTGLAIYEQYFGPGTRLTVT.

This clonotype was recorded a few times. The genes are TRBV29-1 and TRBJ2-3; D is unclear. Germline lookup yields CDR1 SQVTM and CDR2 ANQGSEA. The V and J ends lost 4 bases and 4 bases respectively, with 6 bases between them. The CDR3 has 11 residues. The CDR3, as DNA: TGCAGCGTTGCCATTGCAGATACGCAGTATTTT. Translating gives CSVAIADTQYF.

V usage is TRBV20-1 and J usage is TRBJ2-5, with TRBD2 matching 12 bases. CDR3 size: 17 residues. Unmatched junction bases numbered 9, after V lost 2 bases and J lost 2 bases. From germline, CDR1 is DFQATT and CDR2 SNEGSKA (reference sequence). As DNA, the CDR3 is TGCAGTGCTAGAATCCTTACTAGCGGGGGGCCTCAAGAGACCCAGTACTTC. Translation: CSARILTSGGPQETQYF.

The chain combines TRBV7-6 with TRBJ2-5, with a weak D call TRBD2 (5 bases). V gave up 5 bases and J gave up 11 bases, with 21 bases separating them. The CDR3 length is 14 residues. Germline CDR1 and CDR2: SGHVS and FNYEAQ. The CDR3 protein is CASSLSGLFNEQYF. In DNA, the CDR3 is TGTGCCAGCAGCCTCTCCGGACTCTTCAATGAGCAGTACTTC.

The chain recombines TRBV11-3 with TRBJ2-7; D unclear. Germline V gene data show CDR1 as SGHNT and CDR2 as YENEEA. The CDR3 spans 14 residues. The V end was cut by 1 base, the J end by 3 bases, with 10 bases between. The CDR3, as DNA: TGTGCCAGCAGCTTAGGGTATACCGACTACGAGCAGTACTTC. Translation: CASSLGYTDYEQYF.

This chain links TRBV4-3 with TRBJ1-5; perhaps TRBD1 as D (5 bases). The germline gives CDR1 LGHNA, CDR2 YSLEER. CDR3 length: 13 amino acids. V was trimmed by 3 bases and J by 9 bases, leaving 12 bases between them. DNA for the CDR3: TGCGCCAGCAGCCAGGGGCCCCTTTGGCCCCAGCATTTT. Its translation: CASSQGPLWPQHF.

This rearrangement joins TRBV4-3 to TRBJ2-1; 7 positions agree with TRBD2. J was trimmed by 12 bases and V by 0 bases; bases with no gene match: 11. Germline V gives CDR1 LGHNA, CDR2 YSLEER. CDR3 length equals 15 residues. The CDR3 DNA is TGCGCCAGCAGCCAAGAATGGGGGGGGTCCAGCAGGCAGTTCTTC. This encodes CASSQEWGGSSRQFF.

This clonotype has a handful of counts. V and J are TRBV20-1 and TRBJ2-5, with 9 bases matching TRBD2. V was pared by 0 bases and J by 5 bases, with 10 bases of the junction left unmatched. Germline V CDR1 and CDR2: DFQATT, SNEGSKA (reference sequence). CDR3 size: 16 residues. The CDR3 nucleotides read TGCAGTGCTAGAGATACGGTAGCGGGAGAGAGTGAGACCCAGTACTTC. The encoded protein is CSARDTVAGESETQYF.

Only a few counts were recorded for this clonotype. The rearrangement uses TRBV20-1 and TRBJ2-7, with D perhaps matching TRBD1 (5 bases). Germline V gives CDR1 DFQATT, CDR2 SNEGSKA (reference sequence). This CDR3 region has 12 residues. The V and J ends lost 5 bases and 5 bases respectively, with 13 bases between them. For the CDR3, the DNA is TGCAGTGCTGGCAGACAGACCCACGAGCAGTACTTC. Its protein product is CSAGRQTHEQYF.

This clonotype was counted ten times or more. The chain recombines TRBV3-1 with TRBJ1-4; D gene unclear. The germline gives CDR1 LGHDT, CDR2 YNNKEL (reference sequence). Trimming shortened V by 4 bases and J by 3 bases, and 9 bases separated the two germline ends. The CDR3 is 14 residues long. The CDR3 region is CASSRRQANEKLFF. DNA of the CDR3: TGTGCCAGCAGCCGAAGGCAGGCTAATGAAAAACTGTTTTTT.

The chain is built from TRBV4-3 and TRBJ1-2; D is possibly TRBD1 (6 bases). Germline assignment: CDR1 LGHNA and CDR2 YSLEER. This CDR3 contains 16 residues. With 1 base removed from V and 5 bases from J, the gap between germline ends came to 17 bases. CDR3 in amino acids: CASSQGRDTDLYGYTF. CDR3 bases: TGCGCCAGCAGCCAAGGCCGGGACACCGACCTGTATGGCTACACCTTC.

This clonotype was counted a few times. The chain combines TRBV14 with TRBJ2-5; 7 nucleotides align to TRBD1. CDR3 length: 15 residues. CDR1 is SGHDN, CDR2 FVKESK, per germline. V shed 4 bases and J 5 bases; nucleotides not matched to a gene: 10. The DNA of the CDR3 is TGTGCCAGCAGCCCCCAATGGACAGGCGGTGAGACCCAGTACTTC. Translating it yields CASSPQWTGGETQYF.

A few counts support this clonotype. In nucleotides, the CDR3 is TGCAGCGTAGCTTACCGGGCGAATAATGAGCAGTACTTC. This translates into CSVAYRANNEQYF. V gene TRBV29-1 combines with J gene TRBJ2-5; D unresolved. The CDR3 length is 13 residues. Per germline, CDR1 SQVTM and CDR2 ANQGSEA. V was pared by 6 bases and J by 11 bases, with 22 bases between.

This clonotype was detected a few times. The chain recombines TRBV7-3 with TRBJ2-1, with 7 bases that match TRBD2. The CDR3 loop spans 15 amino acids. V gave up 0 bases and J gave up 6 bases; unmatched junction bases: 5. Germline CDR1 reads SGHTA; CDR2 reads FQGTGA. The CDR3 sequence is CASSLTGGPLNEQFF. The DNA of the CDR3 is TGTGCCAGCAGCTTAACGGGAGGGCCGCTCAATGAGCAGTTCTTC.

The sample holds a few counts of this clonotype. This chain uses TRBV29-1 with TRBJ1-1; tentative D call: TRBD1 (5 bases). With 7 bases removed from V and 1 base from J, the gap between germline ends came to 13 bases. This CDR3 contains 13 residues. Germline-derived CDR1 and CDR2 are SQVTM and ANQGSEA. The CDR3: CSATSGQNTEAFF. In DNA form, the CDR3 reads TGCAGCGCTACCTCCGGACAGAACACTGAAGCTTTCTTT.

This clonotype was seen more than once but under ten times. J is TRBJ1-1 and V is TRBV29-1; D might be TRBD1 (5 bases). V shed 4 bases and J shed 2 bases, with 17 bases lying between them. This CDR3 has 15 amino acids. Germline V gene sequence: CDR1 SQVTM, CDR2 ANQGSEA. CDR3 region: CSVGNHRPGNTEAFF. The CDR3 DNA sequence: TGCAGCGTTGGCAATCACAGGCCCGGTAACACTGAAGCTTTCTTT.

The chain employs TRBV7-9 and TRBJ2-6, with 13 positions matching TRBD2. Germline trimming cut 2 bases from V and 1 base from J; bases unmatched to any gene: 5. Germline CDR1 SEHNR, CDR2 FQNEAQ (reference sequence). This CDR3 is 19 amino acids long. The CDR3, as DNA: TGTGCCAGCAGCTTACCTAGACTAGCGGGGGGTTCTGGGGCCAACGTCCTGACTTTC. This encodes CASSLPRLAGGSGANVLTF.

The gene calls are TRBV29-1 and TRBJ2-5; no firm D call. V shed 7 bases and J shed 2 bases, with 8 bases lying between them. The V gene's germline CDR1 is SQVTM and CDR2 ANQGSEA. CDR3 length equals 11 residues. In DNA, the CDR3 is TGCAGCGGCAGACAACAAGAGACCCAGTACTTC. This translates into CSGRQQETQYF. The variable domain in full, completed from reference TRBV29-1 and TRBJ2-5, reads SAVISQKPSRDICQRGTSLTIQCQVDSQVTMMFWYRQQPGQSLTLIATANQGSEATYESGFVIDKFPISRPNLTFSTLTVSNMSPEDSSIYLCSGRQQETQYFGPGTRLLVL.

This clonotype was seen a handful of times. This sequence joins TRBV12-3 or TRBV12-4 and TRBJ2-2; tentative D call: TRBD2 (6 bases). The V and J ends lost 6 bases and 3 bases respectively, with 17 bases between them. There are 16 residues in the CDR3. The CDR3 DNA sequence: TGTGCCAGCAGACCGACTAGTCGCTGGTACACCGGGGAGCTGTTTTTT. Translation gives CASRPTSRWYTGELFF.

This clonotype came up a few times. CDR3 sequence: CASSIMGQQNTEAFF. The CDR3 DNA follows: TGCGCCAGCAGCATAATGGGACAGCAGAACACTGAAGCTTTCTTT. The chain combines TRBV5-1 with TRBJ1-1, with 7 bases lining up with TRBD1. This CDR3 region has 15 residues. Germline-derived CDR1 and CDR2 are SGHRS and YFSETQ. After removal of 4 bases from V and 1 base from J, the junction contained 7 bases not matched to a gene.

This clonotype has a handful of counts. The chain uses TRBV29-1 and TRBJ2-1, with TRBD2 matching over 13 bases. The CDR3 runs 15 residues. Trimming cost V 7 bases and J 4 bases; bases outside gene matches: 7. Germline V gives CDR1 SQVTM, CDR2 ANQGSEA. This CDR3 reads CSAPGGLAGYNEQFF. Here the CDR3 DNA reads TGCAGCGCCCCGGGGGGACTAGCGGGGTACAATGAGCAGTTCTTC.

The CDR3 bases are TGTGCCACCAGATCCCAGATGGGGTCAGATACGCAGTATTTT. Its protein is CATRSQMGSDTQYF. This rearrangement joins TRBV15 to TRBJ2-3, with D uncertain. Per germline, CDR1 LNHNV and CDR2 YYDKDF (reference sequence). The CDR3 runs to 14 residues. Trimming stripped 6 bases from V and 4 bases from J, with 14 bases between.

The V gene is TRBV7-8, the J gene TRBJ1-2; D uncertain. Trimming left V 2 bases short and J 0 bases short, with 10 bases between. CDR1 SGHVS and CDR2 FQNEAQ come from the germline V gene. The CDR3 length is 15 residues. The CDR3 is CASSLMTNPNYGYTF. The CDR3 bases are TGTGCCAGCAGCTTAATGACCAACCCTAACTATGGCTACACCTTC.

The rearrangement uses TRBV27 and TRBJ1-2, with a tentative D call TRBD1 (5 bases). CDR1 MNHEY and CDR2 SMNVEV come from the germline V gene (reference sequence). The germline V and J ends were trimmed by 3 bases and 2 bases, with 10 bases remaining between them. The CDR3 consists of 14 residues. The CDR3 DNA reads as TGTGCCAGCAGTTTCCGACAGATCAACTATGGCTACACCTTC. Its protein is CASSFRQINYGYTF.